The rows below give T cell receptor beta chains drawn from one sample of a study of cytomegalovirus exposure and HLA in healthy donors. TCRdb's copy holds only in-frame clones and misses some; the assay was immunoSEQ multiplex PCR. Of hundreds of thousands of clones in the sample, about 88% were seen once. Sequenced: PBMCs. The receptors here all came from a girl aged 2 to 9 in good health and CMV-seronegative. Both conserved end residues are part of each CDR3. Fields, in order: clone size, J gene, V gene, D gene, CDR3 DNA, CDR3 protein. The D gene is left open where the match is weak. Part of the rows lack a size; the others show once, few, many or a class for expanded clones.

clone_size: -
j_call: TRBJ2-1
v_call: TRBV9
d_call: TRBD2
cdr3_nt: TGTGCCAGCACTACCGGGACTAGCTACAATGAGCAGTTCTTC
cdr3_aa: CASTTGTSYNEQFF

clone_size: -
j_call: TRBJ1-6
v_call: TRBV27
d_call: TRBD1
cdr3_nt: TGTGCCAGCAGGACCAGTGGCATTGTGGGGACAGGTGAAGGTAATTCACCCCTCCACTTT
cdr3_aa: CASRTSGIVGTGEGNSPLHF

clone_size: -
j_call: TRBJ1-1
v_call: TRBV18
d_call: TRBD1
cdr3_nt: TGTGCCAGCTCACCACGGACAGGGGATCAAGCTGAAGCTTTCTTT
cdr3_aa: CASSPRTGDQAEAFF

clone_size: -
j_call: TRBJ2-6
v_call: TRBV10-3
d_call: TRBD2
cdr3_nt: TGTGCCATCAGTGGACTAGCGGGGAGGGCTGGGGCCAACGTCCTGACTTTC
cdr3_aa: CAISGLAGRAGANVLTF

clone_size: -
j_call: TRBJ1-2
v_call: TRBV20-1
d_call: -
cdr3_nt: TGCAGTGCTAAGGAGTGTGGCTACACCTTC
cdr3_aa: CSAKECGYTF

clone_size: -
j_call: TRBJ2-1
v_call: TRBV25-1
d_call: TRBD2
cdr3_nt: TGTGCCAGCAGTGCCGGGACTAGCTTCTACAATGAGCAGTTCTTC
cdr3_aa: CASSAGTSFYNEQFF

clone_size: -
j_call: TRBJ1-1
v_call: TRBV19
d_call: -
cdr3_nt: TGTGCCAGTAGTGACCCGACAAGGATTAGCACTGAAGCTTTCTTT
cdr3_aa: CASSDPTRISTEAFF

clone_size: -
j_call: TRBJ2-1
v_call: TRBV27
d_call: TRBD2
cdr3_nt: TGTGCCAGTAGAAAGCACCGAAGCGGGAACTACAATGAGCAGTTCTTC
cdr3_aa: CASRKHRSGNYNEQFF

clone_size: -
j_call: TRBJ2-1
v_call: TRBV10-3
d_call: TRBD1
cdr3_nt: TGTGCCATCAGTGAGTCGAGCTCAGGGGGCAATGAGCAGTTCTTC
cdr3_aa: CAISESSSGGNEQFF

clone_size: -
j_call: TRBJ1-4
v_call: TRBV7-9
d_call: -
cdr3_nt: TGTGCCAGCAGCGCAGCGAATAATGAAAAACTGTTTTTT
cdr3_aa: CASSAANNEKLFF

clone_size: -
j_call: TRBJ1-1
v_call: TRBV7-2
d_call: -
cdr3_nt: TGTGCCAGCAGCCCAAGACAGCTGAACACTGAAGCTTTCTTT
cdr3_aa: CASSPRQLNTEAFF

clone_size: -
j_call: TRBJ2-7
v_call: TRBV5-1
d_call: TRBD2
cdr3_nt: TGCGCCAGCAGCTGGGGGTCCGGGACTAGCGGGAAGACTCCCCCCTACGAGCAGTACTTC
cdr3_aa: CASSWGSGTSGKTPPYEQYF

clone_size: -
j_call: TRBJ2-2
v_call: TRBV5-6
d_call: -
cdr3_nt: TGTGCCAGCAGTCGCCCCAGGGCGAACACCGGGGAGCTGTTTTTT
cdr3_aa: CASSRPRANTGELFF

clone_size: -
j_call: TRBJ2-1
v_call: TRBV5-1
d_call: TRBD2
cdr3_nt: TGCGCCAGCAGCTTGACGACTAGCGGGAATGGATACAATGAGCAGTTCTTC
cdr3_aa: CASSLTTSGNGYNEQFF

clone_size: -
j_call: TRBJ2-7
v_call: TRBV19
d_call: -
cdr3_nt: TGTGCCAGTAGCCATAGGCGGGGCGAGCAGTACTTC
cdr3_aa: CASSHRRGEQYF

clone_size: -
j_call: TRBJ2-7
v_call: TRBV5-4
d_call: TRBD2
cdr3_nt: TGTGCCAGCAGCTTGATGCTAGCGGGAGGCGAGCAGTACTTC
cdr3_aa: CASSLMLAGGEQYF

clone_size: -
j_call: TRBJ1-2
v_call: TRBV5-6
d_call: -
cdr3_nt: TGTGCCAGCAGCCCCGGTTCAGGCAGAAACTATGGCTACACCTTC
cdr3_aa: CASSPGSGRNYGYTF

clone_size: -
j_call: TRBJ2-7
v_call: TRBV10-3
d_call: TRBD2
cdr3_nt: TGTGCCACTGGGGGGGAGAGCTCCTACGAGCAGTACTTC
cdr3_aa: CATGGESSYEQYF

clone_size: -
j_call: TRBJ2-1
v_call: TRBV6-1
d_call: TRBD2
cdr3_nt: TGCGCCAGCAGTGAAGTCGGACTAGCGGGGAGGTACAATGAGCAGTTCTTC
cdr3_aa: CASSEVGLAGRYNEQFF

clone_size: -
j_call: TRBJ2-3
v_call: TRBV6-4
d_call: -
cdr3_nt: TGTGCCAGCAGTGACTCAATCATTAGCACAGATACGCAGTATTTT
cdr3_aa: CASSDSIISTDTQYF

clone_size: -
j_call: TRBJ2-5
v_call: TRBV10-2
d_call: -
cdr3_nt: TGCGCCAGCAGTACAAATGAAGAGACCCAGTACTTC
cdr3_aa: CASSTNEETQYF

clone_size: -
j_call: TRBJ1-4
v_call: TRBV29-1
d_call: -
cdr3_nt: TGCAGCGTTAGTAGGGGCGGTGGGGCTGAAAAACTGTTTTTT
cdr3_aa: CSVSRGGGAEKLFF

clone_size: few
j_call: TRBJ2-5
v_call: TRBV7-6
d_call: TRBD2
cdr3_nt: TGTGCCAGCAGCTCCCGACTAGCGGGGGGGCCCGAGACCCAGTACTTC
cdr3_aa: CASSSRLAGGPETQYF

clone_size: -
j_call: TRBJ1-2
v_call: TRBV14
d_call: -
cdr3_nt: TGTGCCAGCAGCCAACAGGGGTACTATGGCTACACCTTC
cdr3_aa: CASSQQGYYGYTF

clone_size: -
j_call: TRBJ1-2
v_call: TRBV29-1
d_call: -
cdr3_nt: TGCAGCGTTGATGACGGCGTCAGGGGCTACACCTTC
cdr3_aa: CSVDDGVRGYTF

clone_size: -
j_call: TRBJ2-7
v_call: TRBV6-1
d_call: -
cdr3_nt: TGTGCCAGCAGGGAAAACCAGGTTCGCGAGCAGTACTTC
cdr3_aa: CASRENQVREQYF

clone_size: -
j_call: TRBJ2-3
v_call: TRBV4-1
d_call: -
cdr3_nt: TGCGCCAGCAGCCAAGACCCGAGCACAGATACGCAGTATTTT
cdr3_aa: CASSQDPSTDTQYF

clone_size: -
j_call: TRBJ1-6
v_call: TRBV7-2
d_call: TRBD1
cdr3_nt: TGTGCCAGCAGCCGGGACAGGGGAGGCTCCTATAATTCACCCCTCCACTTT
cdr3_aa: CASSRDRGGSYNSPLHF

clone_size: -
j_call: TRBJ2-3
v_call: TRBV5-5
d_call: TRBD1
cdr3_nt: TGTGCCAGCAGCTTGGACCAGGGGGCCTCAGATACGCAGTATTTT
cdr3_aa: CASSLDQGASDTQYF

clone_size: -
j_call: TRBJ1-5
v_call: TRBV4-2
d_call: -
cdr3_nt: TGTGCCAGCAGGGAGGCTCATAATCAGCCCCAGCATTTT
cdr3_aa: CASREAHNQPQHF

clone_size: -
j_call: TRBJ1-5
v_call: TRBV15
d_call: TRBD1
cdr3_nt: TGTGCCACCAGCAGAGGGGCAGACAGGGAACGGGGTGAGGAGCATTTT
cdr3_aa: CATSRGADRERGEEHF